Each of the 9 T cell receptor beta chains below was sequenced from the same sample in a study of blood T cell repertoires in COVID-19. TCRdb's table, derived via immunoSEQ multiplex PCR, lists solely in-frame clones and lacks some. This sample carries roughly 500,000 clones, about 91% of them seen once, and the ten largest clones take around 0.95%. Sequenced sample: peripheral blood. The receptors derive from a man younger than 35 with COVID-19, enrolled during active disease.

The chain links TRBV4-1 to TRBJ1-1; tentative D call: TRBD1 (6 bases). This CDR3 has 17 amino acids. CDR1 and CDR2 (germline): MGHRA, YSYEKL. V was pared by 0 bases and J by 1 base, with 15 bases between. DNA for the CDR3: TGCGCCAGCAGCCAAGATCCCGGGGGGCTAAGGAACACTGAAGCTTTCTTT. Its protein product is CASSQDPGGLRNTEAFF.

The chain has TRBV7-2 and TRBJ2-7, with 8 bases lining up with TRBD2. Germline loops: CDR1 SGHTA, CDR2 FQGNSA. J was trimmed by 4 bases and V by 6 bases; bases with no gene match: 5. This CDR3 has 13 amino acids. The chain's CDR3 is CASSIGGAYEQYF. DNA for the CDR3: TGTGCCAGCAGTATCGGGGGGGCTTACGAGCAGTACTTC.

The chain links TRBV5-4 to TRBJ2-2; 11 nucleotides match TRBD2. Germline values: CDR1 SGHNT, CDR2 YYREEE (reference sequence). J was trimmed by 1 base and V by 2 bases; bases with no gene match: 4. This CDR3 comprises 17 residues. The CDR3 protein is CASSFSSGRGNTGELFF. The CDR3, as DNA: TGTGCCAGCAGCTTCAGTAGCGGGAGGGGGAACACCGGGGAGCTGTTTTTT.

The chain employs TRBV2 and TRBJ2-7; tentatively, D is TRBD1 or TRBD2 (9 bases each). CDR3 length: 18 residues. Germline assignment: CDR1 SNHLY and CDR2 FYNNEI. Trimming took off 4 bases at V and 2 bases at J, with 24 bases between the two ends. CDR3 in amino acids: CASSGDRGRLAGTYEQYF. The CDR3 DNA is TGTGCCAGCAGTGGCGACAGGGGGAGGCTAGCGGGAACCTACGAGCAGTACTTC.

The V and J genes are TRBV7-8 and TRBJ1-6; tentatively, D is TRBD1 (5 bases). Trimming cost V 1 base and J 7 bases, with 14 bases left between them. The CDR3 sequence is 16 residues long. CDR1 and CDR2 (germline): SGHVS, FQNEAQ. CDR3 bases: TGTGCCAGCAGCTTAGACGCCGGTGGGGCGAATTCACCCCTCCACTTT. It encodes CASSLDAGGANSPLHF.

The chain uses TRBV19 and TRBJ2-3; 10 bases agree with TRBD2. Germline CDR1 reads LNHDA; CDR2 reads SQIVND (reference sequence). The CDR3 consists of 16 residues. J gave up 3 bases and V 6 bases, and 9 bases lay outside the gene matches. Here the CDR3 DNA reads TGTGCCAGTAGCCCGGTTTCTAGCGGGGGTACAGATACGCAGTATTTT. The encoded protein is CASSPVSSGGTDTQYF.

The V and J genes are TRBV10-2 and TRBJ2-7, with 7 bases aligning to TRBD2. The CDR3 is 12 amino acids. V lost 8 bases and J lost 7; bases outside the gene matches: 8. Per germline, CDR1 WSHSY and CDR2 SAAADI. The CDR3 DNA reads as TGCGCCAGCGGGGAGGGGAGGGGAGAGCAGTACTTC. It encodes CASGEGRGEQYF.

The V call is TRBV20-1, the J call TRBJ2-7; 9 bases are shared with TRBD2. V gave up 6 bases and J gave up 6 bases; unmatched junction bases: 3. The CDR3 sequence is 11 residues long. From germline, CDR1 is DFQATT and CDR2 SNEGSKA (reference sequence). The CDR3 DNA sequence: TGCAGTGCGGTAGCGGGGGTCGAGCAGTACTTC. Protein product: CSAVAGVEQYF.

The CDR3 loop reads CASSPLVNTGELFF. CDR3 in DNA: TGTGCCAGCAGCCCATTAGTTAACACCGGGGAGCTGTTTTTT. The chain employs TRBV3-1 (or the pseudogene TRBV3-2) and TRBJ2-2; D not resolved. Germline values: CDR1 LGHDT, CDR2 YNNKEL (reference sequence). V was clipped by 4 bases and J by 2 bases, with 8 bases between them. The CDR3 sequence is 14 residues long.